This TCR beta chain was observed in a study of spatial heterogeneity in lung cancer. Study information: Sequence detection consistently recorded a greater number of beta-chain than alpha-chain sequences.

This clonotype was picked up many times. The CDR3 is made up of 13 amino acids. The V gene lost 8 bases and the J gene lost 2 bases, with 12 bases spanning the gap. Germline V CDR1 and CDR2: MDHEN, SYDVKM. Individually, TCR cDNA molecules were each labelled with a unique molecular identifier. Each CDR3 protein gets one entry after TCRdb re-called the 5' RACE reads with MiXCR. The table shows tens of thousands of distinct CDR3 sequences, with roughly 14% occurring only once. Noted time point: sample taken at primary tumor resection. Whole RNA from tumor, nontumor lung or frozen PBMC was sequenced unsorted. The cohort: 70 to 75 early-stage, untreated non-small cell lung cancer patients.

This clonotype was obtained from a male donor with early-stage non-small cell lung cancer. The sequences come from PBMCs, collected at surgery. J is TRBJ2-5 and V is TRBV28, with TRBD1 as a possible D gene (5 bases). CDR3 protein: CASETALQETQYF. The CDR3 coding sequence is TGTGCCAGCGAGACAGCTCTTCAAGAGACCCAGTACTTC. The complete variable domain, with remaining parts taken from reference TRBV28 and TRBJ2-5, reads DVKVTQSSRYLVKRTGEKVFLECVQDMDHENMFWYRQDPGLGLRLIYFSYDVKMKEKGDIPEGYSVSREKKERFSLILESASTNQTSMYLCASETALQETQYFGPGTRLLVL.